Following are 23 T cell receptor beta chains from one sample sequenced in a study of PD-1 blockade in classical Hodgkin lymphoma. Every single patient, without exception, relapsed after autologous stem cell transplantation, and brentuximab vedotin exposure varied. Sequencing was performed with immunoSEQ multiplex PCR; in TCRdb, only in-frame clones are kept and a portion is missing. The table has about 97,000 clones, over 80% seen once. This specimen consisted of peripheral blood mononuclear cells (PBMCs), obtained at baseline. These TCRs come from a human donor with classical Hodgkin lymphoma.

In DNA form, the CDR3 reads TGTGCCAGCACCAGGGGCAATGAGCAGTTCTTC. Translation: CASTRGNEQFF. The rearrangement uses TRBV5-6 and TRBJ2-1; D perhaps matches TRBD1 (6 bases). CDR3 length equals 11 residues. Germline CDR1 reads SGHDT; CDR2 reads YYEEEE. Trimming stripped 6 bases from V and 6 bases from J, with 7 bases between.

V gene TRBV18 combines with J gene TRBJ1-3; 7 nucleotides line up with TRBD1. The germline V gene has CDR1 KGHSH and CDR2 LQKENI. V was pared by 3 bases and J by 1 base, with 3 bases of the junction left unmatched. This CDR3 is built from 15 residues. CDR3 amino acids: CASSPSQGSGNTIYF. CDR3 in DNA: TGTGCCAGCTCACCGTCACAGGGGTCTGGAAACACCATATATTTT.

The gene calls are TRBV5-4 and TRBJ1-2; TRBD1 is a possible D gene (6 bases). The CDR3 length is 13 residues. V was shortened by 2 bases and J by 2 bases, with 7 bases between the two germline ends. Germline V gives CDR1 SGHNT, CDR2 YYREEE (reference sequence). CDR3 coding DNA: TGTGCCAGCAGCTTCCAGGGGAACTATGGCTACACCTTC. This gives the protein CASSFQGNYGYTF.

Only a few counts were recorded for this clone. The CDR3 is CASSRRENTEAFF. The CDR3 DNA is TGTGCCAGCAGTCGCAGGGAGAACACTGAAGCTTTCTTT. The chain recombines TRBV6-6 with TRBJ1-1; D perhaps matches TRBD1 (5 bases). There are 13 residues in the CDR3. CDR1 is MNHNY and CDR2 is SVGAGI in the germline V gene (reference sequence). V lost 5 bases to trimming and J lost 1 base, with 8 bases between them.

V and J are TRBV2 and TRBJ2-5; perhaps TRBD2 as D (6 bases). This CDR3 comprises 13 residues. Trimming cost V 4 bases and J 4 bases, with 10 bases left between them. Germline V gene data show CDR1 as SNHLY and CDR2 as FYNNEI. The CDR3 nucleotides read TGTGCCAGCAGTGGGGGGGTAGGAGAGACCCAGTACTTC. Protein product: CASSGGVGETQYF.

The chain links TRBV5-1 to TRBJ2-2, with 9 bases identical to TRBD1. V shed 0 bases and J 6 bases; nucleotides not matched to a gene: 6. The CDR3 covers 16 residues. In germline, CDR1 is SGHRS, CDR2 YFSETQ. The CDR3 nucleotides read TGCGCCAGCAGCTTGGACCCACAGGGGGCTGCCGGGGAGCTGTTTTTT. It translates to CASSLDPQGAAGELFF.

The chain recombines TRBV7-2 with TRBJ2-7; the D call may be TRBD1 or TRBD2 (5 bases each). The germline V gene encodes CDR1 SGHTA and CDR2 FQGNSA. CDR3 length equals 15 residues. V gave up 1 base and J gave up 6 bases, with 16 bases separating them. The CDR3 loop is CASSLVSGTVLEQYF. In nucleotides, the CDR3 is TGTGCCAGCAGCTTAGTCTCAGGGACGGTGCTCGAGCAGTACTTC. Supplemented by reference TRBV7-2 and TRBJ2-7, the full variable domain reads GAGVSQSPSNKVTEKGKDVELRCDPISGHTALYWYRQSLGQGLEFLIYFQGNSAPDKSGLPSDRFSAERTGGSVSTLTIQRTQQEDSAVYLCASSLVSGTVLEQYFGPGTRLTVT.

The chain uses TRBV7-9 and TRBJ2-2; TRBD1 matches 7 bases. Germline trimming cut 10 bases from V and 2 bases from J; bases unmatched to any gene: 7. From germline, CDR1 is SEHNR and CDR2 FQNEAQ (reference sequence). This CDR3 comprises 14 residues. This CDR3 is CANRRDSNTGELFF. The CDR3 DNA reads TGTGCCAACCGTCGGGACAGCAACACCGGGGAGCTGTTTTTT.

The J gene is TRBJ2-1, the V gene TRBV5-1; 9 positions agree with TRBD2. From germline, CDR1 is SGHRS and CDR2 YFSETQ. The CDR3 sequence is 16 residues long. The V segment lost 0 bases and the J segment 2 bases; nucleotides outside the gene matches: 3. The CDR3 sequence is CASSLDGGRAYNEQFF. The DNA for the CDR3 is TGCGCCAGCAGCTTGGACGGCGGGAGGGCCTACAATGAGCAGTTCTTC.

The rearrangement links TRBV10-3 to TRBJ2-5, with 13 bases that match TRBD2. CDR3 length: 17 residues. From germline, CDR1 is ENHRY and CDR2 SYGVKD. V lost 3 bases to trimming and J lost 6 bases; unmatched junction nucleotides: 10. The CDR3 bases are TGTGCCATCAGTGATCCCGGACTAGCGGGAGCAGGGAAGACCCAGTACTTC. Translating gives CAISDPGLAGAGKTQYF.

This clone was seen only a few times. This rearrangement joins TRBV4-1 to TRBJ1-1, with D tentatively TRBD1 (5 bases). The germline CDR1 and CDR2 sequences are MGHRA and YSYEKL. The CDR3 is made up of 13 amino acids. Trimming left V 8 bases short and J 1 base short, with 11 bases between. CDR3 amino acids: CASGGGWNTEAFF. In DNA, the CDR3 is TGCGCCAGCGGTGGGGGGTGGAACACTGAAGCTTTCTTT.

The CDR3 DNA reads as TGTGCCAGCCAGGTGTGGGGAAACACTGAAGCTTTCTTT. It is translated as CASQVWGNTEAFF. V is TRBV28 and J is TRBJ1-1, with D unresolved. V was clipped by 8 bases and J by 2 bases, with 12 bases between them. The CDR3 loop spans 13 amino acids. Germline CDR1 and CDR2: MDHEN and SYDVKM.

CDR3 sequence (DNA): TGTGCCAGCAGCGTCAGACGGGCGGGTCCCTCCAATGAGCAGTTCTTC. Translation: CASSVRRAGPSNEQFF. This sequence joins TRBV9 and TRBJ2-1; perhaps TRBD2 as D (5 bases). Germline CDR1 is SGDLS and CDR2 is YYNGEE. CDR3 size: 16 residues. The ends were cut back, 2 bases at V and 6 bases at J, with 18 bases in the middle.

About this clone: Other DNA sequences in the same sample also yield this CDR3. This chain joins TRBV10-3 and TRBJ2-3; D is unresolved. Germline V gives CDR1 ENHRY, CDR2 SYGVKD. The CDR3 sequence is 11 residues long. V was clipped by 3 bases and J by 5 bases, with 3 bases between them. CDR3 sequence: CAISELDTQYF. Written as DNA, the CDR3 is TGTGCCATCAGTGAATTAGATACGCAGTATTTT.

DNA for the CDR3: TGTGCCAGTAGTATTCCCGGGACAAAAACAGATACGCAGTATTTT. Its translation: CASSIPGTKTDTQYF. The chain carries TRBV19 and TRBJ2-3; tentatively, D is TRBD1 (6 bases). The CDR3 is made up of 15 amino acids. From germline, CDR1 is LNHDA and CDR2 SQIVND (reference sequence). V was clipped by 3 bases and J by 3 bases, with 13 bases between them.

CDR3 DNA: TGTGCCAGCAGCTTTCTAGGCGGGAGCGTCGCAGATACGCAGTATTTT. It specifies CASSFLGGSVADTQYF. J is TRBJ2-3 and V is TRBV11-2; 7 positions match TRBD2. The CDR3 is made up of 16 amino acids. Looked up from germline, CDR1 is SGHAT and CDR2 is FQNNGV. V was clipped by 3 bases and J by 4 bases; unmatched bases: 10.

The chain combines TRBV19 with TRBJ2-1; 10 bases are shared with TRBD2. Germline V gives CDR1 LNHDA, CDR2 SQIVND (reference sequence). The CDR3 runs to 16 residues. The junction had 14 bases not matched to a gene; V was cut back by 6 bases and J by 9 bases. In nucleotides, the CDR3 is TGTGCCAGTAGCCAGCTAGCGGGAGTAACCTTCACTGAGCAGTTCTTC. The encoded protein is CASSQLAGVTFTEQFF.

The chain uses TRBV6-6 and TRBJ2-1; the D gene is possibly TRBD2 (5 bases). Germline V gene lookup returns CDR1 MNHNY and CDR2 SVGAGI (reference sequence). The CDR3 has 14 amino acids. Deletions cut 4 bases from V and 9 bases from J, with 16 bases between. In nucleotides, the CDR3 is TGTGCCAGCAGTTCCAGGAATATAGAGGGTGAGCAGTTCTTC. As protein: CASSSRNIEGEQFF.

This clone was counted between two and nine times. The chain recombines TRBV6-6 with TRBJ1-2, with 7 positions matching TRBD1. This CDR3 comprises 14 residues. Germline lookup yields CDR1 MNHNY and CDR2 SVGAGI (reference sequence). Unmatched junction bases numbered 2, after V lost 2 bases and J lost 2 bases. The CDR3 loop is CASSYPTGNYGYTF. The CDR3 DNA reads TGTGCCAGCAGTTACCCGACAGGGAACTATGGCTACACCTTC.

The chain recombines TRBV15 with TRBJ1-4; D uncertain. Germline loops: CDR1 LNHNV, CDR2 YYDKDF (reference sequence). The V and J ends lost 4 bases and 4 bases respectively, with 13 bases between them. The CDR3 sequence is 15 residues long. The CDR3 DNA is TGTGCCACCAGCACCAGGACGGGAGGTAATGAAAAACTGTTTTTT. It specifies CATSTRTGGNEKLFF. Looking up the rest from reference TRBV15 and TRBJ1-4 gives the full variable domain: DAMVIQNPRYQVTQFGKPVTLSCSQTLNHNVMYWYQQKSSQAPKLLFHYYDKDFNNEADTPDNFQSRRPNTSFCFLDIRSPGLGDTAMYLCATSTRTGGNEKLFFGSGTQLSVL.

This clone showed up just a few times. V and J are TRBV6-4 and TRBJ2-2; 8 bases align to TRBD2. CDR1 MRHNA and CDR2 SNTAGT come from the germline V gene. The CDR3 extends over 14 amino acids. The trim removed 6 bases at V and 2 bases at J, leaving 2 bases unmatched. The CDR3 sequence: CASRLAENTGELFF. The CDR3 region has the DNA TGTGCCAGCAGACTAGCGGAAAACACCGGGGAGCTGTTTTTT.

The rearrangement uses TRBV19 and TRBJ1-1, with 9 positions matching TRBD1. Germline-derived CDR1 and CDR2 are LNHDA and SQIVND (reference sequence). The CDR3 totals 14 residues. V was clipped by 5 bases and J by 1 base; unmatched bases: 2. The CDR3 sequence is CASSRDRENTEAFF. As DNA, the CDR3 is TGTGCCAGTAGTCGGGACAGGGAGAACACTGAAGCTTTCTTT.

This rearrangement joins TRBV9 to TRBJ1-1; D may be TRBD1 (5 bases). V lost 4 bases to trimming and J lost 4 bases, with 14 bases between them. CDR1 is SGDLS, CDR2 YYNGEE, per germline. The CDR3 extends over 14 amino acids. DNA for the CDR3: TGTGCCAGCAGCTCGGATGGGGGTCGCACTGAAGCTTTCTTT. This translates into CASSSDGGRTEAFF.